This T cell receptor (beta chain) is drawn from a study of tumor-infiltrating lymphocytes in primary liver carcinoma. Turning to the study itself: Staging of the tumors gave T1-T3 N0M0, with widths of roughly 4 to 10 cm.

A note on this clonotype: One junction end disagrees with the germline gene, perhaps due to a read error.

Starting from about 0.5 ug of total RNA, TCR beta cDNA was produced with a primer in the constant region. The TCR beta library was amplified through three nested multiplex PCR rounds in a modified ARM-PCR procedure. TCRdb recomputed calls from the multiplex PCR reads with MiXCR, one row per CDR3 protein. Here the sample spans about 110,000 distinct CDR3 sequences, approximately 82% being singletons. Joint extraction of RNA and DNA used roughly 19-31 mg of bulk tissue that was unsorted. The receptor was isolated from a man aged 35 to 55 with primary liver carcinoma and hepatitis B virus infection. Material: liver tumor tissue from sampling region 3. Regarding subset: tumor region T3, left-lateral pole.

CDR3 DNA: TGTGCCAGCGACTTGGGGGACTCCTATAATGAGCAGTTCTTC. Protein: CASDLGDSYNEQFF. This chain uses TRBV6-1 with TRBJ2-1; perhaps TRBD2 as D (6 bases). CDR3 length equals 14 residues. CDR1 and CDR2 from the germline V gene are MNHNS and SASEGT.